This TCR beta chain is from a study of T-cell memory formation after mild COVID-19. About the study: TCR clusters largely stayed donor specific.

V was clipped by 6 bases and J by 0 bases; unmatched bases: 6. The CDR3 extends over 15 amino acids. Germline CDR1 reads SGHTA; CDR2 reads FQGTGA. TCR alpha and TCR beta cDNA libraries carrying sample barcodes and UMIs were produced by 5'RACE using constant-segment primers. Each CDR3 protein gets one entry after TCRdb re-called the 5' RACE reads with MiXCR. The sample includes 550,000 to 700,000 distinct CDR3 sequences, 15% to 20% of them seen just once. The study, taken as a whole, reports: A second wave expanding day 15 to 37 was CD4+-biased; contracting clones were balanced.

This clonotype appeared a few times. Antigen: not known. The receptor's source is an adult woman who had mild COVID-19 (a few samples of this study predate the infection). Cell type and time point are not known. The rearrangement links TRBV7-3 to TRBJ2-3, with TRBD2 identical over 7 bases. Sequenced: PBMCs or a T cell subset sorted from them (not recorded which). CDR3 in amino acids: CASRASGSSTDTQYF. The CDR3 DNA is TGTGCCAGCAGGGCTAGCGGTAGTAGCACAGATACGCAGTATTTT.